The 26 T cell receptor beta chains below were found in one sample sequenced in a study of OX40 agonist ivuxolimab in advanced cancers. Using immunoSEQ multiplex PCR, the repertoire was profiled, and TCRdb retains in-frame clones only, with some absent. The sample contains 70,000 to 95,000 clones, over 70% of which appear only once. The sequences come from CD4+ or CD8+ T cells sorted from blood, collected in a trial of the OX40 agonist ivuxolimab. These receptors were collected from an adult with an advanced solid tumor such as melanoma, head and neck, liver or kidney cancer.

This clone has more than one count but fewer than ten. V usage is TRBV19 and J usage is TRBJ1-5; 9 bases are a match to TRBD1. Losses at the gene ends were 1 base for V and 3 bases for J; bases not matched to a gene: 4. CDR1 is LNHDA and CDR2 is SQIVND in the germline V gene (reference sequence). The CDR3 length is 16 residues. The CDR3 DNA reads as TGTGCCAGTAGTATAGCGGACAGGGGAATCAATCAGCCCCAGCATTTT. Translating gives CASSIADRGINQPQHF.

The chain is built from TRBV29-1 and TRBJ1-2; D unclear. This CDR3 comprises 12 residues. Germline V gene sequence: CDR1 SQVTM, CDR2 ANQGSEA. V was cut by 1 base and J by 4 bases, with 7 bases left in between. Written as DNA, the CDR3 is TGCAGCGTTGAAGCCAGCTCCTATGGCTACACCTTC. This codes for CSVEASSYGYTF. Filled out from reference TRBV29-1 and TRBJ1-2, the complete variable domain reads SAVISQKPSRDICQRGTSLTIQCQVDSQVTMMFWYRQQPGQSLTLIATANQGSEATYESGFVIDKFPISRPNLTFSTLTVSNMSPEDSSIYLCSVEASSYGYTFGSGTRLTVV.

The rearrangement joins TRBV5-4 to TRBJ2-7, with D perhaps assigned TRBD1 or TRBD2 (5 bases each). Germline CDR1 and CDR2: SGHNT and YYREEE (reference sequence). CDR3 size: 14 residues. Trimming removed 4 bases at V and 2 bases at J, with 13 bases between. For the CDR3, the DNA is TGTGCCAGCAGCCCGGGGACCCCGCCCTACGAGCAGTACTTC. This translates into CASSPGTPPYEQYF.

V and J are TRBV28 and TRBJ2-2; D may be TRBD1 (6 bases). Trimming cost V 3 bases and J 6 bases, with 11 bases left between them. From germline, CDR1 is MDHEN and CDR2 SYDVKM. CDR3 size: 14 residues. The CDR3: CASSFVGAPGELFF. The CDR3 coding sequence is TGTGCCAGCAGTTTTGTGGGGGCGCCCGGGGAGCTGTTTTTT.

The rearrangement joins TRBV7-2 to TRBJ2-7; D is perhaps TRBD1 or TRBD2 (6 bases each). Germline values: CDR1 SGHTA, CDR2 FQGNSA. There are 15 residues in the CDR3. V dropped 1 base and J dropped 4 bases, with 14 bases sitting between them. The CDR3 spells CASSLDMGAGYEQYF. The CDR3 nucleotides read TGTGCCAGCAGCTTAGATATGGGGGCGGGATACGAGCAGTACTTC.

This chain's CDR3 is CASSPFGTGANVLTF. The CDR3 nucleotides read TGTGCCAGCAGCCCCTTTGGGACTGGGGCCAACGTCCTGACTTTC. The chain joins TRBV5-4 to TRBJ2-6, with D unclear. CDR1 is SGHNT and CDR2 is YYREEE in the germline V gene (reference sequence). V was trimmed by 4 bases and J by 2 bases, leaving 10 bases between them. This CDR3 is built from 15 residues.

The chain uses TRBV6-5 and TRBJ1-3; a weak D match, TRBD1 (6 bases). The CDR3 totals 15 residues. Between the trimmed V and J ends, which lost 2 bases and 10 bases, there was a span of 18 bases. The germline gives CDR1 MNHEY, CDR2 SVGAGI. CDR3 nucleotide sequence: TGTGCCAGCAGTTACCTCCCAGGGGACCGGGGGACCATATATTTT. The encoded protein is CASSYLPGDRGTIYF.

The chain couples TRBV30 to TRBJ1-5; possibly TRBD1 for D (5 bases). Per germline, CDR1 GTSNPN and CDR2 SVGIG (reference sequence). CDR3 length equals 14 residues. V gave up 0 bases and J gave up 5 bases, with 11 bases separating them. In DNA form, the CDR3 reads TGTGCCTGGAGTGTTGGGGCAGGACATCAGCCCCAGCATTTT. Its translation: CAWSVGAGHQPQHF.

The CDR3 DNA reads TGTGCCAGCAGCTTAGCGGGACAGGGATACACCGGGGAGCTGTTTTTT. The encoded protein is CASSLAGQGYTGELFF. This chain links TRBV7-9 with TRBJ2-2, with TRBD1 matching over 9 bases. V gave up 0 bases and J gave up 3 bases; unmatched junction bases: 2. This CDR3 comprises 16 residues. CDR1 and CDR2 from the germline V gene are SEHNR and FQNEAQ (reference sequence).

The chain recombines TRBV6-5 with TRBJ2-6; no clear D gene. The CDR3 is 12 amino acids. V lost 5 bases and J lost 2, with 1 base in between. The germline CDR1 and CDR2 sequences are MNHEY and SVGAGI. Here the CDR3 DNA reads TGTGCCAGCAGTGCTGGGGCCAACGTCCTGACTTTC. It encodes CASSAGANVLTF.

The chain couples TRBV7-3 to TRBJ1-1; 10 positions agree with TRBD1. CDR3 size: 17 residues. J lost 2 bases, V lost 5 bases, and 11 bases had no gene match. In germline, CDR1 is SGHTA, CDR2 FQGTGA. Written as DNA, the CDR3 is TGTGCCAGCAGCCCGCCGGGGACAGGGGCTCCAAACACTGAAGCTTTCTTT. As protein: CASSPPGTGAPNTEAFF.

The chain has TRBV12-5 and TRBJ2-2; D gene uncertain. This CDR3 has 13 residues. CDR1 LGHNT and CDR2 FRNRAP come from the germline V gene. V was cut by 1 base and J by 7 bases, with 7 bases left in between. CDR3 protein: CASGLDAVGELFF. CDR3 bases: TGTGCTAGTGGTTTGGACGCTGTCGGGGAGCTGTTTTTT. Drawing the rest from reference TRBV12-5 and TRBJ2-2, the complete variable domain is DARVTQTPRHKVTEMGQEVTMRCQPILGHNTVFWYRQTMMQGLELLAYFRNRAPLDDSGMPKDRFSAEMPDATLATLKIQPSEPRDSAVYFCASGLDAVGELFFGEGSRLTVL.

V gene TRBV2 combines with J gene TRBJ1-2; 7 bases are a match to TRBD1. The V segment lost 6 bases and the J segment 6 bases; nucleotides outside the gene matches: 10. The CDR3 is made up of 14 amino acids. Germline values: CDR1 SNHLY, CDR2 FYNNEI. The CDR3 nucleotides are TGTGCCAGCAGCCTAAAAGGGGGCAGGGATGGCTACACCTTC. This encodes CASSLKGGRDGYTF. Based on the CDR3 plus reference TRBV2 and TRBJ1-2, the full variable domain is EPEVTQTPSHQVTQMGQEVILRCVPISNHLYFYWYRQILGQKVEFLVSFYNNEISEKSEIFDDQFSVERPDGSNFTLKIRSTKLEDSAMYFCASSLKGGRDGYTFGSGTRLTVV.

This chain connects TRBV29-1 to TRBJ2-7, with TRBD1 as a possible D gene (5 bases). The germline CDR1 and CDR2 sequences are SQVTM and ANQGSEA. Trimming cost V 6 bases and J 6 bases, with 12 bases left between them. The CDR3 extends over 11 amino acids. The CDR3 DNA reads as TGCAGCGTATGGGGCCTCGGCGAGCAGTACTTC. This encodes CSVWGLGEQYF.

This chain uses TRBV4-2 with TRBJ2-3; D may correspond to TRBD1 or TRBD2 (5 bases each). The germline V gene has CDR1 LGHNA and CDR2 YNFKEQ. Trimming shortened V by 1 base and J by 1 base, and 15 bases separated the two germline ends. CDR3 length: 17 amino acids. Written as DNA, the CDR3 is TGTGCCAGCAGCCAAGGGGGCGGGCGGGCCGGCACAGATACGCAGTATTTT. It encodes CASSQGGGRAGTDTQYF.

This chain links TRBV7-9 with TRBJ1-1; weak D call: TRBD1 (5 bases). Germline V gives CDR1 SEHNR, CDR2 FQNEAQ (reference sequence). The CDR3 extends over 15 amino acids. Trimming removed 1 base from V and 1 base from J, with 10 bases in between. CDR3 coding DNA: TGTGCCAGCAGCTTAGGACTCGGGGCGAACACTGAAGCTTTCTTT. This codes for CASSLGLGANTEAFF.

The genes are TRBV6-5 and TRBJ1-6; TRBD1 is a possible D gene (6 bases). Trimming removed 5 bases at V and 14 bases at J, with 16 bases between. CDR3 length: 13 amino acids. The germline CDR1 and CDR2 sequences are MNHEY and SVGAGI. The CDR3 protein is CASSRPNRESLHF. The CDR3 coding sequence is TGTGCCAGCAGTCGTCCAAACAGGGAATCCCTCCACTTT.

V is TRBV7-9 and J is TRBJ1-3; D gene uncertain. V was shortened by 1 base and J by 3 bases, with 7 bases between the two germline ends. Looked up from germline, CDR1 is SEHNR and CDR2 is FQNEAQ (reference sequence). This CDR3 spans 14 amino acids. CDR3 DNA: TGTGCCAGCAGCTTAGAGAGGGATGGAAACACCATATATTTT. Translation gives CASSLERDGNTIYF.

The chain has TRBV5-4 and TRBJ1-2; D perhaps matches TRBD1 (6 bases). Trimming took 1 base from V and 4 from J, leaving 14 bases between them. From germline, CDR1 is SGHNT and CDR2 YYREEE (reference sequence). The CDR3 has 15 amino acids. The DNA for the CDR3 is TGTGCCAGCAGCTTGCGTGTACAGGGTCGCTATGGCTACACCTTC. As protein: CASSLRVQGRYGYTF.

As concerns this clone: This specimen includes other DNA sequences encoding the same CDR3. The gene calls are TRBV5-1 and TRBJ2-7, with TRBD2 matching over 7 bases. CDR3 length equals 14 residues. The germline gives CDR1 SGHRS, CDR2 YFSETQ. Trimming took 2 bases from V and 1 from J; bases not matched to a gene: 3. The CDR3 protein is CASSFGGGSYEQYF. In nucleotides, the CDR3 is TGCGCCAGCAGCTTTGGCGGGGGATCCTACGAGCAGTACTTC.

The chain carries TRBV28 and TRBJ2-1; 8 bases are shared with TRBD2. Germline assignment: CDR1 MDHEN and CDR2 SYDVKM. This CDR3 is built from 15 residues. V lost 2 bases and J lost 6; bases outside the gene matches: 6. The DNA of the CDR3 is TGTGCCAGCAGTTTAGGGTTTAGCGGGGCCAATGAGCAGTTCTTC. Encoded protein: CASSLGFSGANEQFF.

V gene TRBV27 combines with J gene TRBJ2-7, with D maybe TRBD2 (6 bases). This CDR3 region has 13 residues. V lost 6 bases and J 4 bases, leaving 13 bases between the germline ends. CDR1 MNHEY and CDR2 SMNVEV come from the germline V gene (reference sequence). DNA for the CDR3: TGTGCCAGCAGCCTAAAGGCGGGGTACGAGCAGTACTTC. Protein: CASSLKAGYEQYF.

The gene calls are TRBV19 and TRBJ1-2; possible D gene TRBD1, 5 bases. Germline assignment: CDR1 LNHDA and CDR2 SQIVND (reference sequence). The V end was cut by 3 bases, the J end by 3 bases, with 17 bases between. The CDR3 extends over 16 amino acids. This chain's CDR3 is CASSMATARGDYGYTF. CDR3 coding DNA: TGTGCCAGTAGTATGGCGACAGCCCGGGGGGACTATGGCTACACCTTC.

As concerns this clone: One junction end does not reproduce the germline sequence, and a read error may be involved. The J gene is TRBJ1-3, the V gene TRBV7-7; a weak D match, TRBD1 (5 bases). Germline V lookup: CDR1 SSHAT, CDR2 FNYEAQ (reference sequence). The length of the CDR3 is 15 residues. The CDR3 bases are TGTGCTAGCAGCTCGGACAAGACCTCTGGAAACACCATATATTTT. Its translation: CASSSDKTSGNTIYF. The full variable domain, in which reference TRBV7-7 and TRBJ1-3 provide the parts outside the CDR3, is GAGVSQSPRYKVTKRGQDVTLRCDPISSHATLYWYQQALGQGPEFLTYFNYEAQPDKSGLPSDRFSAERPEGSISTLTIQRTEQRDSAMYRCASSSDKTSGNTIYFGEGSWLTVV.

This clone was counted a few times. This rearrangement joins TRBV29-1 to TRBJ1-1; weak D call: TRBD1 (5 bases). Germline lookup yields CDR1 SQVTM and CDR2 ANQGSEA. With 4 bases removed from V and 0 bases from J, the gap between germline ends came to 9 bases. The CDR3 runs to 13 residues. The CDR3, as DNA: TGCAGCGTTGCGAGGGGTATGAACACTGAAGCTTTCTTT. Translation gives CSVARGMNTEAFF.

V is TRBV6-5 and J is TRBJ2-2, with 12 nucleotides matching TRBD2. V shed 2 bases and J 8 bases; nucleotides not matched to a gene: 3. Germline CDR1 reads MNHEY; CDR2 reads SVGAGI. The CDR3 has 15 residues. CDR3 DNA sequence: TGTGCCAGCAGTTACGGAACTAGCGGGAGGGGGGAGCTGTTTTTT. It encodes CASSYGTSGRGELFF.